This T cell receptor (beta chain) was retrieved from a study of siplizumab effects on memory and regulatory T cells (dated by TCRdb to about 2019). For the study in its entirety: The study looked at the effect of siplizumab, an anti-CD2 antibody, on alloreactive T-cell subsets in allogeneic mixed lymphocyte reactions made from human PBMCs. The investigation overall reported the following: The cumulative frequency of alloreactive sequences that could be traced back to unstimulated CD4+ memory T cells was significantly reduced by siplizumab. Among mappable alloreactive CD4+ clones, an average Treg-derived fraction of approximately 73% was observed with siplizumab, compared with roughly 27% in control reactions. A naive or memory phenotype could not be assigned to roughly 75-97% of proliferating CD4+ or CD8+ clones. Unstimulated naive T cells appeared more diverse than memory T cells, and naive cells seemed to contribute substantially to the alloresponse. Because sequences at frequencies below about 10^-5 were poorly captured, only a minor fraction of alloreactive clones could be mapped back to unstimulated subsets. The suppressive function of proliferating Tregs from siplizumab cultures was not functionally confirmed.

The protocol used for the library was the immunoSEQ multiplex PCR assay. The deep sequencing platform assayed roughly 10^5 TCR templates per sample. Genomic DNA extracted from sorted T cells was the material used for TCRbeta CDR3 sequencing. The authors' analysis ran thus. Clonal analysis of TCRbeta CDR3 data was done in the R programming language. Alloreactive CD4+ and CD8+ clones were identified by comparing unstimulated samples to CFSE-low samples taken after the reaction. By matching sequences to the repertoires of sorted unstimulated Treg and non-Treg cells, each alloreactive CD4+ clone was assigned a regulatory or non-regulatory origin. The immuneACCESS repertoire file appears here via TCRdb, limited to in-frame rearrangements. These files lack a portion of the clones; in checked studies, under half of the deficit traces to unresolved V genes, and the cause of the others is not known. D and trimming were read from the DNA, whereas the V and J calls and clone size are those reported in that table. The sample profile shows more than 85,000 clones; 80% to 90% of them were found once. Of the sample, more than 14% is held by the ten largest clones.

TCRbeta CDR3 sequencing was performed on sorted unstimulated T cells and on proliferating T cells recovered from mixed lymphocyte reactions. Fresh whole blood from around 10 HLA-typed healthy donors was used as the source from which PBMCs were isolated. As concerns this clone: Its specific antigen is unknown. Base qualities are not at hand, and no much larger clone is one base apart.

CDR1 and CDR2 are drawn from the germline V gene: MDHEN, SYDVKM. The germline V and J ends show losses of 5 bases and 6 bases respectively, and no gene match explains 9 bases of the junction. Including cysteine and phenylalanine, the CDR3 has 15 amino acids. Just the 45-base CDR3 DNA is kept, in frame starting at base 1. The chain links TRBV28 with TRBJ1-5, and 8 junction bases match TRBD1. Sequenced sample: CD4+ T cells sorted from blood. The sequence came from a human donor in good health. The CDR3 is CASSLRDRKTQPQHF. The DNA sequence is as follows: TGTGCCAGCAGTCTCCGGGACAGGAAAACTCAGCCCCAGCATTTT.